One sample yielded the 27 T cell receptor beta chains listed below, sequenced in a study of long-term antiretroviral therapy in people with HIV. A v3.0 immunoSEQ assay was performed at survey level. Some clones are missing from TCRdb's copy, which holds only in-frame ones; the method was immunoSEQ multiplex PCR. The repertoire includes tens of thousands of clones, around four fifths of them detected once, and about 4.5% sits in the top ten. The specimen comprised unsorted PBMCs, sampled less than 6 years after starting antiretroviral therapy. These receptors were obtained from a man aged 25-45 years with HIV.

This clone was found once. CDR3 bases: TGTGCCAGCAGCCCGAATACACAGGGCAACTATGGCTACACCTTC. Amino acid sequence: CASSPNTQGNYGYTF. This chain uses TRBV7-3 with TRBJ1-2; TRBD1 might be the D (6 bases). Germline V gene data show CDR1 as SGHTA and CDR2 as FQGTGA. This CDR3 contains 15 residues. V was shortened by 5 bases and J by 2 bases, with 15 bases between the two germline ends.

The chain joins TRBV7-9 to TRBJ1-1; the match to TRBD1 covers 7 bases. V was pared by 2 bases and J by 5 bases, with 8 bases of the junction left unmatched. The CDR3 length is 15 residues. Germline loops: CDR1 SEHNR, CDR2 FQNEAQ (reference sequence). Here the CDR3 reads CASSLTGTEPTEAFF. Written as DNA, the CDR3 is TGTGCCAGCAGCTTAACCGGGACAGAACCGACTGAAGCTTTCTTT. The full variable domain, with the rest looked up from reference TRBV7-9 and TRBJ1-1, is DTGVSQNPRHKITKRGQNVTFRCDPISEHNRLYWYRQTLGQGPEFLTYFQNEAQLEKSRLLSDRFSAERPKGSFSTLEIQRTEQGDSAMYLCASSLTGTEPTEAFFGQGTRLTVV.

V and J are TRBV28 and TRBJ2-7; 8 positions agree with TRBD2. Germline V CDR1 and CDR2: MDHEN, SYDVKM. Germline trimming cut 5 bases from V and 3 bases from J; bases unmatched to any gene: 6. There are 14 residues in the CDR3. As DNA, the CDR3 is TGTGCCAGCAGTCCACGGGGGGGGCTCTACGAGCAGTACTTC. Translated: CASSPRGGLYEQYF.

CDR3 nucleotides: TGTGCCAGCATCGACCTGGGCCTTTCAAAAGCTTTCTTT. It encodes CASIDLGLSKAFF. This rearrangement joins TRBV7-6 to TRBJ1-1, with D uncertain. V dropped 7 bases and J dropped 9 bases, with 18 bases sitting between them. This CDR3 comprises 13 residues. The germline gives CDR1 SGHVS, CDR2 FNYEAQ. The variable domain in full, completed from reference TRBV7-6 and TRBJ1-1, reads GAGVSQSPRYKVTKRGQDVALRCDPISGHVSLYWYRQALGQGPEFLTYFNYEAQQDKSGLPNDRFSAERPEGSISTLTIQRTEQRDSAMYRCASIDLGLSKAFFGQGTRLTVV.

The V call is TRBV5-1, the J call TRBJ2-7; the D call may be TRBD1 or TRBD2 (5 bases each). The length of the CDR3 is 15 residues. Trimming removed 4 bases from V and 0 bases from J, with 14 bases in between. Per germline, CDR1 SGHRS and CDR2 YFSETQ. The CDR3 nucleotides are TGCGCCAGCAGCCCCGGGACCGGCGTCTCCTACGAGCAGTACTTC. This codes for CASSPGTGVSYEQYF.

CDR3 coding DNA: TGTGCCAGCAGTTTAGTGGAGGGGCGCCAGCCCCAGCATTTT. Amino acids: CASSLVEGRQPQHF. V usage is TRBV28 and J usage is TRBJ1-5, with D possibly matching TRBD1 (5 bases). V lost 2 bases to trimming and J lost 7 bases, with 12 bases between them. Germline CDR1 is MDHEN and CDR2 is SYDVKM. The CDR3 is 14 amino acids. The whole variable domain, filled in from reference TRBV28 and TRBJ1-5, reads DVKVTQSSRYLVKRTGEKVFLECVQDMDHENMFWYRQDPGLGLRLIYFSYDVKMKEKGDIPEGYSVSREKKERFSLILESASTNQTSMYLCASSLVEGRQPQHFGDGTRLSIL.

Written as DNA, the CDR3 is TGTGCCAGCAGTTTTGGACCTTATAGCAATCAGCCCCAGCATTTT. Its translation: CASSFGPYSNQPQHF. The chain recombines TRBV27 with TRBJ1-5; D remains unclear. CDR1 is MNHEY and CDR2 is SMNVEV in the germline V gene (reference sequence). V lost 3 bases, J lost 0 bases, and 9 bases lay in between. The CDR3 is 15 amino acids.

The V gene is TRBV2, the J gene TRBJ2-1, with TRBD2 matching 10 bases. Germline V CDR1 and CDR2: SNHLY, FYNNEI. The CDR3 covers 15 residues. The V and J ends lost 4 bases and 2 bases, in that order; junction bases with no gene match: 2. CDR3 DNA: TGTGCCAGCAGTGTAGGACTAGCGGCCTACAATGAGCAGTTCTTC. Translated, it gives CASSVGLAAYNEQFF.

DNA of the CDR3: TGTGCCATCAGTGAGCCCCGCACAGATACGCAGTATTTT. Its translation: CAISEPRTDTQYF. The rearrangement links TRBV10-3 to TRBJ2-3, with D uncertain. V was clipped by 2 bases and J by 1 base, with 4 bases between them. CDR1 is ENHRY and CDR2 is SYGVKD in the germline V gene. The CDR3 runs 13 residues.

The V gene is TRBV6-5, the J gene TRBJ2-2; D remains unclear. Trimming stripped 4 bases from V and 0 bases from J, with 0 bases between. CDR1 and CDR2 (germline): MNHEY, SVGAGI. This CDR3 comprises 12 residues. The CDR3 nucleotides read TGTGCCAGCAGTTCGAACACCGGGGAGCTGTTTTTT. Amino acids: CASSSNTGELFF.

The table lists this clone with a few counts. Other DNA sequences of this sample code for an identical CDR3. The gene calls are TRBV4-1 and TRBJ1-2; D is unclear. This CDR3 spans 14 amino acids. Trimming left V 0 bases short and J 5 bases short, with 10 bases between. Germline values: CDR1 MGHRA, CDR2 YSYEKL. CDR3 sequence: CASSQDGGGYGYTF. CDR3 sequence (DNA): TGCGCCAGCAGCCAAGATGGTGGAGGGTATGGCTACACCTTC.

The chain joins TRBV18 to TRBJ1-1, with TRBD1 matching over 7 bases. Trimming removed 4 bases from V and 0 bases from J; junction bases left unmatched: 2. Germline assignment: CDR1 KGHSH and CDR2 LQKENI. The CDR3 has 14 amino acids. The CDR3 nucleotides are TGTGCCAGCTCACAGACAGGGATGAACACTGAAGCTTTCTTT. Its translation: CASSQTGMNTEAFF.

The chain recombines TRBV7-9 with TRBJ2-3; D is uncertain. Germline V gene data show CDR1 as SEHNR and CDR2 as FQNEAQ (reference sequence). The ends were cut back, 6 bases at V and 0 bases at J, with 13 bases in the middle. CDR3 size: 15 residues. CDR3 DNA sequence: TGTGCCAGCAGGCCCACCAAGACTAGCACAGATACGCAGTATTTT. Translating gives CASRPTKTSTDTQYF.

This clone was recorded once. The chain recombines TRBV30 with TRBJ2-1, with 14 bases fitting TRBD2. CDR3 length equals 15 residues. Germline V lookup: CDR1 GTSNPN, CDR2 SVGIG (reference sequence). The V and J ends lost 0 bases and 9 bases, in that order; junction bases with no gene match: 4. CDR3 nucleotides: TGTGCCTGGAGTGTAGGGACTAGCGGGGGCACTGAGCAGTTCTTC. It encodes CAWSVGTSGGTEQFF.

The chain employs TRBV19 and TRBJ1-1; TRBD1 might be the D (6 bases). Germline V gene data show CDR1 as LNHDA and CDR2 as SQIVND (reference sequence). Deletions cut 7 bases from V and 1 base from J, with 10 bases between. The CDR3 length is 13 residues. CDR3 residues: CASKMGANTEAFF. The CDR3 DNA is TGTGCCAGTAAAATGGGGGCGAACACTGAAGCTTTCTTT.

The rearrangement joins TRBV11-2 to TRBJ2-5; possibly TRBD2 for D (6 bases). Trimming pared 1 base from V and 2 bases from J, leaving 11 bases between. From germline, CDR1 is SGHAT and CDR2 FQNNGV. The CDR3 is made up of 15 amino acids. The CDR3 bases are TGTGCCAGCAGCTTAGGGGGTGGGGGGCAAGAGACCCAGTACTTC. This encodes CASSLGGGGQETQYF.

The chain carries TRBV5-5 and TRBJ2-7; maybe TRBD2 (5 bases). V was clipped by 3 bases and J by 2 bases, with 15 bases between them. Germline V gene lookup returns CDR1 SGHKS and CDR2 YYEKEE (reference sequence). This CDR3 is built from 15 residues. DNA of the CDR3: TGTGCCAGCAGCTATTCCTGGGTGGGAGCCTACGAGCAGTACTTC. Translation gives CASSYSWVGAYEQYF. Based on the CDR3 plus reference TRBV5-5 and TRBJ2-7, the full variable domain is DAGVTQSPTHLIKTRGQQVTLRCSPISGHKSVSWYQQVLGQGPQFIFQYYEKEERGRGNFPDRFSARQFPNYSSELNVNALLLGDSALYLCASSYSWVGAYEQYFGPGTRLTVT.

The chain carries TRBV19 and TRBJ2-6, with D perhaps matching TRBD1 (6 bases). Germline V gives CDR1 LNHDA, CDR2 SQIVND (reference sequence). The CDR3 consists of 19 residues. Trimming took 3 bases from V and 0 from J, leaving 18 bases between them. The CDR3 DNA sequence: TGTGCCAGTAGTATCCTCCAGGGGAGTTCAACCTCTGGGGCCAACGTCCTGACTTTC. Residues: CASSILQGSSTSGANVLTF.

The V call is TRBV25-1, the J call TRBJ1-1, with TRBD1 matching over 9 bases. V trimming: 6 bases; J trimming: 11 bases; junction bases outside the gene matches: 4. CDR1 and CDR2 from the germline V gene are MGHDK and SYGVNS. The CDR3 extends over 11 amino acids. The CDR3 loop is CASRGTGSAFF. Written as DNA, the CDR3 is TGTGCCAGCAGGGGGACAGGGTCGGCTTTCTTT. The whole variable domain, remainder taken from reference TRBV25-1 and TRBJ1-1, is EADIYQTPRYLVIGTGKKITLECSQTMGHDKMYWYQQDPGMELHLIHYSYGVNSTEKGDLSSESTVSRIRTEHFPLTLESARPSHTSQYLCASRGTGSAFFGQGTRLTVV.

Notes on this clone: One end of the junction is discordant with germline, which a read error may explain. The gene calls are TRBV7-2 and TRBJ1-2; TRBD1 matches at 8 bases. Per the germline V gene, CDR1 is SGHTA and CDR2 is FQGNSA. The CDR3 loop spans 13 amino acids. The CDR3 loop reads CASSPGNRGGVHF. The CDR3 DNA is TGTGCCAGCAGCCCTGGGAACAGGGGGGGAGTTCACTTC.

This clone ranks as medium-sized. The chain recombines TRBV13 with TRBJ2-7; perhaps TRBD2 as D (6 bases). The V gene's germline CDR1 is PRHDT and CDR2 FYEKMQ (reference sequence). V lost 2 bases and J lost 2, with 13 bases in between. CDR3 length: 15 amino acids. The CDR3 reads CASSLMGLTPYEQYF. The CDR3 nucleotides read TGTGCCAGCAGCTTAATGGGACTCACGCCCTACGAGCAGTACTTC.

This clone was recorded once. V is TRBV27 and J is TRBJ2-7; 9 nucleotides agree with TRBD1. Germline CDR1 and CDR2: MNHEY and SMNVEV (reference sequence). There are 14 residues in the CDR3. Trimming cost V 5 bases and J 0 bases; bases outside gene matches: 2. In DNA form, the CDR3 reads TGTGCCAGCAGTGCGGGACAGGGCTCCTACGAGCAGTACTTC. Amino acids: CASSAGQGSYEQYF.

The gene calls are TRBV13 and TRBJ2-1; 9 bases align to TRBD2. V was clipped by 6 bases and J by 5 bases; unmatched bases: 5. CDR3 length equals 14 residues. CDR1 and CDR2 from the germline V gene are PRHDT and FYEKMQ (reference sequence). The chain's CDR3 is CASSSGSGDNEQFF. The CDR3 coding sequence is TGTGCCAGCAGTAGCGGGAGCGGGGACAATGAGCAGTTCTTC.

This sequence joins TRBV27 and TRBJ2-7, with D perhaps matching TRBD1 (6 bases). V was cut by 0 bases and J by 0 bases, with 15 bases left in between. This CDR3 region has 17 residues. The germline gives CDR1 MNHEY, CDR2 SMNVEV (reference sequence). The CDR3 loop is CASSLSWTAFLSYEQYF. In nucleotides, the CDR3 is TGTGCCAGCAGTTTATCGTGGACAGCCTTCCTCTCCTACGAGCAGTACTTC.

The J gene is TRBJ2-4, the V gene TRBV4-1, with D perhaps matching TRBD1 or TRBD2 (7 bases each). Per the germline V gene, CDR1 is MGHRA and CDR2 is YSYEKL. The CDR3 totals 15 residues. Trimming cost V 0 bases and J 9 bases, with 15 bases left between them. The CDR3 reads CASSQDLGRGGIQYF. CDR3 in DNA: TGCGCCAGCAGCCAAGATCTGGGCAGGGGGGGCATTCAGTACTTC.

J is TRBJ2-3 and V is TRBV2; no firm D call. Germline V lookup: CDR1 SNHLY, CDR2 FYNNEI. Trimming shortened V by 3 bases and J by 7 bases, and 8 bases separated the two germline ends. This CDR3 spans 12 amino acids. The CDR3, as DNA: TGTGCCAGCAGTGAGGGGATTTATACGCAGTATTTT. It specifies CASSEGIYTQYF.

This chain connects TRBV30 to TRBJ2-3; TRBD2 agrees at 7 bases. The CDR3 sequence is 17 residues long. Trimming at V came to 0 bases and at J to 3 bases, leaving 12 bases not matched to a gene. Germline CDR1 GTSNPN, CDR2 SVGIG (reference sequence). CDR3: CAWSVPPSLATTDTQYF. CDR3 sequence (DNA): TGTGCCTGGAGTGTACCCCCCTCACTAGCGACGACAGATACGCAGTATTTT.